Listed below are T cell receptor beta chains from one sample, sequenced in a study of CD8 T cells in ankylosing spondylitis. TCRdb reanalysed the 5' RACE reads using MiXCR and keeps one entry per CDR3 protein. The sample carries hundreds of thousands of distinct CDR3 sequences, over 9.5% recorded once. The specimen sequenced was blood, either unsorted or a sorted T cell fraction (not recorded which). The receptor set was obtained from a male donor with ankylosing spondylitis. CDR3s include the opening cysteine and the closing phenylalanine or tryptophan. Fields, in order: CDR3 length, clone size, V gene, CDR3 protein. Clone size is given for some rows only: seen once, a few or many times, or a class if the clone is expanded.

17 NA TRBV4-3 CASSLRPTRGVSYEQFF
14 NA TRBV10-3 CAISGPFSENTIYF
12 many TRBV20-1 CSARGSGNEQYF
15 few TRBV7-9 CASSGMAGNYNEQFF
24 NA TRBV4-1 CASSQDQWPGANLGYFSGANVLTF
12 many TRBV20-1 CSARDRTDTQYF
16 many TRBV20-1 CSARRPGATLSETQYF
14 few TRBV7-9 CASSLKSPPGELFF
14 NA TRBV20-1 CSARLAESTGELFF
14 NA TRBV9 CASSRWTSIDTQYF
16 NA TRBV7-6 CASSTRRTGSPDTQYF
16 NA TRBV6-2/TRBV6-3 CASSYLYGVPYNEQFF
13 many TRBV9 CASTKGGSDEQFF
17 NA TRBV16 CASSQFGQGPRRDTQYF
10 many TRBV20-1 CSARKVGQYF
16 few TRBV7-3 CASSLTYSGEYNEQFF
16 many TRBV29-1 CSVELLLAASYNEQFF
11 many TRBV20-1 CSARDEGPLHF
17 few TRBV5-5 CASSPMKDIRSSYEQYF
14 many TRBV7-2 CASSSTGTALEQYF
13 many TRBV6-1 CASSRTYNSPLHF
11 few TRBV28 CASSLRSKAFF
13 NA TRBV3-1 CASSPLGSYGYTF
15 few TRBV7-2 CASSPYSQANYGYTF
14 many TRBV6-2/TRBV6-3 CASSYRGTSYEQYF
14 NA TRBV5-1 CASSLGSRDNEQFF
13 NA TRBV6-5 CASSSVTPGELFF
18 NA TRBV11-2 CASSPGDRGSSGANVLTF
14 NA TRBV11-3 CASKGGLVTGELFF
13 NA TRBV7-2 CASSSEMDTEAFF
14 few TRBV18 CASSKTRGEETQYF
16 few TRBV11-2 CASSSTSAGGTGELFF
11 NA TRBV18 CASSPREELFF
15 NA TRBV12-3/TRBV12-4 CASSSPGQGEETQYF
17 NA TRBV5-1 CASSTLWGGRWGDTQYF
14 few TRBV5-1 CASSLAGAHTEAFF
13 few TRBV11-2 CASSLVLTGELFF
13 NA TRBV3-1 CASSQLDYYGYTF